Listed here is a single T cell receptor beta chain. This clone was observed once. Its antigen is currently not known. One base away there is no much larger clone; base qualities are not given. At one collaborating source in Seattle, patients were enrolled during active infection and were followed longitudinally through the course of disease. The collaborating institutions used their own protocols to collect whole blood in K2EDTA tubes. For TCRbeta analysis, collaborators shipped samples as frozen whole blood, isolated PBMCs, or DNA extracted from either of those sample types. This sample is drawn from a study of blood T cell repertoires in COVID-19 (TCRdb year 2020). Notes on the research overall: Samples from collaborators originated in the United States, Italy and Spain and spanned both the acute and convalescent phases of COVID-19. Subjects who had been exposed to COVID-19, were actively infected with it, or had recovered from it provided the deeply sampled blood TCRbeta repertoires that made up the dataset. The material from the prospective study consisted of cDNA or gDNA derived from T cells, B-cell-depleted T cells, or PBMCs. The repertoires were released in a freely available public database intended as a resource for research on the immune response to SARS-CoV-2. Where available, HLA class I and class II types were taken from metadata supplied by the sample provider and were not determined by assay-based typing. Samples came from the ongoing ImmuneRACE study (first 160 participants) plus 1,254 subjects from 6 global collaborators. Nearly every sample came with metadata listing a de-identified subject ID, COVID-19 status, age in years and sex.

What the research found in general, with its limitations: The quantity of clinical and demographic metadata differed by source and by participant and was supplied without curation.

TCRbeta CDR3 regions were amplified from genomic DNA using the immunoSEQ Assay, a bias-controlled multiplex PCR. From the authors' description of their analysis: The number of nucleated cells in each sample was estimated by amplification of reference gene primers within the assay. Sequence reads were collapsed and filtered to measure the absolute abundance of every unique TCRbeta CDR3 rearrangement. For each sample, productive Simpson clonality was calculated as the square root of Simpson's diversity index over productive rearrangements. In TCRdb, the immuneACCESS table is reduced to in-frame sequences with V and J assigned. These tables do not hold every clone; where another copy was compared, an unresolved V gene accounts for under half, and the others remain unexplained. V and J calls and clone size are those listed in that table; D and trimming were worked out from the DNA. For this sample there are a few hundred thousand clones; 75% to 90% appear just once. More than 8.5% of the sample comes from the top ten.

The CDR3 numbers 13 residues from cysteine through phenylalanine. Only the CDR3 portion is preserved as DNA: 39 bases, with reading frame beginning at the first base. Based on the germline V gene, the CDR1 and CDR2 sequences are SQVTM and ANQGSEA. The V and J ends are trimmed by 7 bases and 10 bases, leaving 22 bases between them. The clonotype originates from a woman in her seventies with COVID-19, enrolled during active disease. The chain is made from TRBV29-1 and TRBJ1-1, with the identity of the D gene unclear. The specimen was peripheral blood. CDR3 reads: CSDGGLLDSGAFF. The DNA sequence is TGCAGCGACGGAGGACTCCTCGATTCGGGAGCTTTCTTT.